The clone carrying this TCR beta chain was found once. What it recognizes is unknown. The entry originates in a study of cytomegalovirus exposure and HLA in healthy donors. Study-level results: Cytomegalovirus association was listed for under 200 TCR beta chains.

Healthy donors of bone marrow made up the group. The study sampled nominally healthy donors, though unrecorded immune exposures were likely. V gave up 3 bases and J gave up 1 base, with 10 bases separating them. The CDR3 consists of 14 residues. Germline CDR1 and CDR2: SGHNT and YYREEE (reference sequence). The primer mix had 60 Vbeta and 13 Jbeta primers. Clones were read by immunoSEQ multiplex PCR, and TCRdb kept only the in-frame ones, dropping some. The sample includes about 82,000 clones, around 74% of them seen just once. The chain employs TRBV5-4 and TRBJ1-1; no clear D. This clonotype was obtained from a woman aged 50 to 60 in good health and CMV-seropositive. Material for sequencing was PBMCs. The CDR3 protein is CASSSRVTNTEAFF. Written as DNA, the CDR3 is TGTGCCAGCAGCTCGAGGGTTACGAACACTGAAGCTTTCTTT.